The present T cell receptor beta chain was sequenced within a study of cytomegalovirus exposure and HLA in healthy donors. Study as a whole: The early release's HLA-typed donors yielded 70 million to 85 million unique TCRs.

The J segment lost 4 bases and the V segment lost 2 bases, leaving 8 bases of the junction unmatched. This CDR3 region has 16 residues. The germline V gene has CDR1 MGHRA and CDR2 YSYEKL. General study points: Several V segments, TRBV6-2 and TRBV6-3 among them, could not be told apart and were dropped. Specificity of a few CMV-associated chains for CMV antigens was verified in vitro. Earlier analysis yielded a pattern in which most TCR beta V segments were productive about 90% or about 30% of the time.

The PCR contained 60 Vbeta and 13 Jbeta primers. Sequencing was performed with immunoSEQ multiplex PCR; in TCRdb, only in-frame clones are kept and a portion is missing. This table holds about 130,000 clones, more than 75% found once. Comment on this clone: Its antigen is as yet unknown.

The chain uses TRBV4-1 and TRBJ1-3; 7 nucleotides match TRBD1. This receptor was identified in a man in his forties in good health and CMV-seronegative. The sequencing sample was made of PBMCs. The CDR3 region has the DNA TGCGCCAGCAGCCAAAACTTCGGGACAGCCGGAAACACCATATATTTT. Translating gives CASSQNFGTAGNTIYF.